This TCR beta chain derives from a study of blood T cell repertoires in COVID-19 (dated by TCRdb to between 2020 and 2021). In the study overall: Samples from collaborators originated in the United States, Italy and Spain and spanned both the acute and convalescent phases of COVID-19. The material from the prospective study consisted of cDNA or gDNA derived from T cells, B-cell-depleted T cells, or PBMCs. Deeply sampled blood TCRbeta repertoires from subjects exposed to, actively infected with, or recovered from COVID-19 were included in the dataset. The repertoires were released in a freely available public database meant as a resource for research on the immune response to SARS-CoV-2. Samples were obtained from the ongoing ImmuneRACE study (first 160 participants) and from roughly 1,300 subjects provided by 6 global collaborators. The sample metadata nearly always contained a de-identified subject ID, COVID-19 status, age in years and sex. Where HLA class I and class II types were available, the types were taken from metadata supplied by the sample provider, not from assay-based typing.

Whole blood was collected in K2EDTA tubes by collaborating institutions according to the institutions' own protocols. Collaborator samples were shipped for TCRbeta analysis as frozen whole blood, isolated PBMCs, or DNA extracted from either sample type. V is reduced by 3 bases and J by 5 bases, leaving a spacing of 4 bases between them. CDR1 is given as SNHLY and CDR2 as FYNNEI, both from the germline V gene. Reading from cysteine to phenylalanine, the CDR3 counts 11 amino acids. Of all the DNA, just the CDR3 is kept, 33 bases in frame from base 1. About this clone itself: Its antigen specificity is not known. No base qualities exist here, and no much larger clone lies one base off it.

Overall results and qualifications from the work: Clinical and demographic metadata were provided uncurated, with the amount varying by source and participant.

The immunoSEQ Assay, a bias-controlled multiplex PCR, was used to amplify TCRbeta CDR3 regions from genomic DNA. The study's processing was this. Within the assay, amplification of reference gene primers was used to estimate how many nucleated cells each sample contained. To quantify the absolute abundance of each unique TCRbeta CDR3 rearrangement, sequence reads were collapsed and filtered. For each sample, productive Simpson clonality was calculated as the square root of Simpson's diversity index across productive rearrangements. What TCRdb holds here is the immuneACCESS table cut down to in-frame rearrangements. Part of the clones is not present; checked against another copy, under half of the missing clones reflect an unresolved V gene, and the others are unexplained. V, J and clone size are those of that table, while D and trimming were read from the DNA. In this sample the table shows 70,000 to 90,000 clones, about 87% of which occur a single time. The biggest ten clones account for approximately 8.1% of the sample.

The TCR sequence derives from an elderly man with active or convalescent COVID-19. Sequencing input: peripheral blood. This chain is built from TRBV2 and TRBJ2-5; the D gene cannot be resolved reliably. The CDR3: CASSDRETQYF. The sequence in DNA is TGTGCCAGCAGTGATCGGGAGACCCAGTACTTC.